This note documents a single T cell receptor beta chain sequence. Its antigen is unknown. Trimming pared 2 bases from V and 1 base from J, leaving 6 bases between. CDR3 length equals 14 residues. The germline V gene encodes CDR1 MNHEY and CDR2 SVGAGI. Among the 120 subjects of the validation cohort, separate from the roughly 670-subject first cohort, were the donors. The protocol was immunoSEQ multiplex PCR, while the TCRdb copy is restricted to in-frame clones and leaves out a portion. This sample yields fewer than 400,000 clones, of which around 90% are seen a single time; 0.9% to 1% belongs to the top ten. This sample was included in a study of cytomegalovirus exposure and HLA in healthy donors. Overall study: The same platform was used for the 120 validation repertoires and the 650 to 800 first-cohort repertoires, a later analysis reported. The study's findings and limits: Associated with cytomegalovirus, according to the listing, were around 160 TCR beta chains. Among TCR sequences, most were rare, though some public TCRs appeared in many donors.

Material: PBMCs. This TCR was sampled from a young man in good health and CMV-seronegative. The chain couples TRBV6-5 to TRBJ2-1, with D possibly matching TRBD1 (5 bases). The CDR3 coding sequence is TGTGCCAGCAGTTACCAGGGTTCCTACAATGAGCAGTTCTTC. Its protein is CASSYQGSYNEQFF.